What follows is one T cell receptor (beta chain) and its context. The target antigen is unknown. This specimen comes from a study of monozygotic twins with inflammatory bowel disease. The CDR3 consists of 17 residues. TCRdb re-called the 5' RACE reads and shows each CDR3 protein once, DNA omitted. Its listing shows more than 300,000 distinct CDR3 sequences. Study observations and caveats: No detectable difference in repertoire similarity separated concordant from discordant twins, possibly as a result of limited power.

This clonotype was sampled from a human donor with ulcerative colitis or Crohn's disease, or a healthy co-twin of an affected twin (not recorded which). The genes are TRBV21-1 and TRBJ2-1; checking the TCRdb D call of TRBD1 is not possible without DNA. TRBV21-1 is labeled a pseudogene. Sequencing used blood. CDR3 loop: CASSKSTGTASYNEQFF.